The 9 T cell receptor beta chains in this list originate from one sample, sequenced in a study of metastatic and nonmetastatic thyroid tumors. Thyroid surgery was performed in patients who had received no treatment beforehand. MiXCR reprocessed the PCR reads for TCRdb. The sample contains 2,000 or so clones, approximately 11% of which appear only once. The sample was tumor tissue. These receptors all come from a female donor with papillary thyroid cancer or a benign thyroid nodule (not recorded which). Some clones in this sample may be carry-over from other donors' samples.

The V call is TRBV5-6, the J call TRBJ2-7, with D possibly TRBD1 on 6 matching bases. V was trimmed by 2 bases and J by 3 bases, leaving 9 bases between them. This CDR3 is built from 13 residues. The V gene's germline CDR1 is SGHDT and CDR2 YYEEEE. CDR3 nucleotides: TGTGCCAGCAGCTTCGGGACAAGCTACGAGCAGTACTTC. Translation gives CASSFGTSYEQYF.

This clone rates as medium-sized. As DNA, the CDR3 is TGTGCCATCAGTGAGAGGACAAGTGGCTACACCTTC. The encoded protein is CAISERTSGYTF. The chain combines TRBV10-3 with TRBJ1-2, with a weak D call TRBD1 (5 bases). The CDR3 runs to 12 residues. In germline, CDR1 is ENHRY, CDR2 SYGVKD. The V and J ends lost 2 bases and 7 bases respectively, with 8 bases between them.

By share, this clone ranks as medium-sized. The genes are TRBV19 and TRBJ1-5; a possible D gene is TRBD1 (6 bases). The germline V and J ends were trimmed by 4 bases and 7 bases, with 14 bases remaining between them. Per germline, CDR1 LNHDA and CDR2 SQIVND (reference sequence). The CDR3 is 14 residues long. CDR3: CASSNTGFGQPQHF. DNA for the CDR3: TGTGCCAGTAGTAATACAGGGTTTGGCCAGCCCCAGCATTTT.

This sequence joins TRBV10-2 and TRBJ2-1, with 8 positions matching TRBD2. This CDR3 is 15 amino acids long. Germline CDR1 WSHSY, CDR2 SAAADI. V trimming: 3 bases; J trimming: 8 bases; junction bases outside the gene matches: 9. The CDR3 DNA reads TGCGCCAGCAGTGACGTCGGGGGGGCCGGGGATGAGCAGTTCTTC. The encoded protein is CASSDVGGAGDEQFF.

This clone is categorized as medium-sized. This chain connects TRBV2 to TRBJ1-2; D is unresolved. CDR3 length: 13 amino acids. Germline CDR1 is SNHLY and CDR2 is FYNNEI. Between the trimmed V and J ends, which lost 7 bases and 2 bases, there was a span of 11 bases. The DNA for the CDR3 is TGTGCCAGCATCCCGGACGGGAACTATGGCTACACCTTC. Amino acids: CASIPDGNYGYTF.

In its sample, this clone was seen many times. The genes are TRBV9 and TRBJ2-7, with D possibly TRBD1 on 6 matching bases. Per germline, CDR1 SGDLS and CDR2 YYNGEE. There are 13 residues in the CDR3. The V end lost 3 bases, the J end lost 3 bases, and 10 bases lay between the germline ends. CDR3 in DNA: TGTGCCAGCAGCGCCCAACAGGGCTACGAGCAGTACTTC. It specifies CASSAQQGYEQYF.

This clone is termed medium-sized (0.01 to 0.1%). V is TRBV7-8 and J is TRBJ2-7; 7 bases line up with TRBD1. Looked up from germline, CDR1 is SGHVS and CDR2 is FQNEAQ. There are 15 residues in the CDR3. After removal of 1 base from V and 3 bases from J, the junction contained 6 bases not matched to a gene. CDR3 coding DNA: TGTGCCAGCAGCTTAGAGACAGGGACCTTCTACGAGCAGTACTTC. It codes for CASSLETGTFYEQYF.

In this sample, this clone turned up many times. Being one base from a much bigger clone, this may be a read error. The chain is built from TRBV12-3 or TRBV12-4 and TRBJ1-1, with D hard to call. CDR3 length equals 16 residues. CDR3 bases: TGTGCCGGCAGTTTAGAGGGAGGACCGCGGAACACTGAAGCTTTCTTT. This gives the protein CAGSLEGGPRNTEAFF.

This chain links TRBV5-1 with TRBJ1-1; D is uncertain. Germline V gives CDR1 SGHRS, CDR2 YFSETQ. Deletions cut 9 bases from V and 1 base from J, with 10 bases between. The CDR3 totals 12 residues. In DNA, the CDR3 is TGCGCCACCCGGAACCCGAACACTGAAGCTTTCTTT. It codes for CATRNPNTEAFF.